The next 20 T cell receptor beta chains were all read from a single sample in a study of T cells in Graves' hyperthyroidism and ophthalmopathy. RNA transcripts were the template for amplifying TCR beta CDR3 regions. HTBI primers were used for first-round RT-PCR of the TCR CDR3. Using its own MiXCR run on the multiplex PCR reads, TCRdb lists one record per CDR3 protein. This sample yields roughly 700,000 distinct CDR3 sequences, of which about a third are seen a single time; more than 25% belongs to the top ten. Source material: blood. Receptors originate from a woman in her thirties or forties with Graves' hyperthyroidism.

This chain connects TRBV7-2 to TRBJ2-7; 9 positions agree with TRBD2. CDR3 size: 16 residues. CDR1 SGHTA and CDR2 FQGNSA come from the germline V gene. J lost 3 bases, V lost 2 bases, and 8 bases had no gene match. CDR3 nucleotide sequence: TGTGCCAGCAGCTTAAGGACCGGACTAGCGAGCTACGAGCAGTACTTC. It codes for CASSLRTGLASYEQYF.

The chain is built from TRBV24-1 and TRBJ2-7, with 7 bases that match TRBD2. The CDR3 is made up of 15 amino acids. Germline CDR1 KGHDR, CDR2 SFDVKD. Losses at the gene ends were 11 bases for V and 0 bases for J; bases not matched to a gene: 12. In nucleotides, the CDR3 is TGTGCCAGCAGCAGGAGCGGGGTCGGCTCCTACGAGCAGTACTTC. It codes for CASSRSGVGSYEQYF.

The chain links TRBV15 to TRBJ2-1; possibly TRBD1 or TRBD2 for D (6 bases each). Germline loops: CDR1 LNHNV, CDR2 YYDKDF (reference sequence). The CDR3 consists of 16 residues. Trimming took off 2 bases at V and 7 bases at J, with 18 bases between the two ends. This chain's CDR3 is CATSRTGALGYNEQFF. For the CDR3, the DNA is TGTGCCACCAGCAGAACGGGGGCCCTAGGGTATAATGAGCAGTTCTTC.

This clonotype was counted only a few times. The J gene is TRBJ2-2, the V gene TRBV7-9; D is possibly TRBD2 (6 bases). V was clipped by 1 base and J by 5 bases, with 11 bases between them. From germline, CDR1 is SEHNR and CDR2 FQNEAQ (reference sequence). The CDR3 spans 15 residues. The CDR3 region has the DNA TGTGCCAGCAGCTTAGGGGGCGCGGGGACCGGGGAGCTGTTTTTT. Protein: CASSLGGAGTGELFF.

This clonotype was observed many times. V and J are TRBV7-3 and TRBJ1-1; no clear D. With 3 bases removed from V and 6 bases from J, the gap between germline ends came to 11 bases. The CDR3 consists of 13 residues. Germline CDR1 is SGHTA and CDR2 is FQGTGA. CDR3 DNA sequence: TGTGCCAGCAGCTTCTCGGACGGAGCTGAAGCTTTCTTT. This gives the protein CASSFSDGAEAFF. Variable domain in full (rest from reference TRBV7-3 and TRBJ1-1): GAGVSQTPSNKVTEKGKYVELRCDPISGHTALYWYRQSLGQGPEFLIYFQGTGAADDSGLPNDRFFAVRPEGSVSTLKIQRTERGDSAVYLCASSFSDGAEAFFGQGTRLTVV.

Notes on this clonotype: This may stem from a read error, because a much larger clone lies one nucleotide away. The chain links TRBV24-1 to TRBJ2-2; D uncertain. In germline, CDR1 is KGHDR, CDR2 SFDVKD. The CDR3 has 12 residues. As DNA, the CDR3 is TGTGTCACCAGTGATTCCAGCGGGGAGCTGTTTTTT. Protein sequence: CVTSDSSGELFF.

The CDR3 here is CSVRRTGLGDEQYF. DNA of the CDR3: TGCAGCGTGCGACGGACTGGCCTAGGCGACGAGCAGTACTTC. The chain couples TRBV29-1 to TRBJ2-7, with D possibly being TRBD2 (5 bases). There are 14 residues in the CDR3. CDR1 and CDR2 from the germline V gene are SQVTM and ANQGSEA. With 6 bases removed from V and 5 bases from J, the gap between germline ends came to 20 bases.

The J gene is TRBJ2-2, the V gene TRBV11-2, with no clear D. Germline V gene lookup returns CDR1 SGHAT and CDR2 FQNNGV. V shed 2 bases and J shed 7 bases, with 14 bases lying between them. The CDR3 has 15 residues. CDR3 residues: CASSLLQVSIGELFF. In nucleotides, the CDR3 is TGTGCCAGCAGCTTATTGCAGGTGTCAATCGGGGAGCTGTTTTTT. The full variable domain, in which reference TRBV11-2 and TRBJ2-2 provide the parts outside the CDR3, is EAGVAQSPRYKIIEKRQSVAFWCNPISGHATLYWYQQILGQGPKLLIQFQNNGVVDDSQLPKDRFSAERLKGVDSTLKIQPAKLEDSAVYLCASSLLQVSIGELFFGEGSRLTVL.

As for this clonotype: This clone may be a read error of a much larger clone one base away. The chain couples TRBV10-3 to TRBJ1-1; perhaps TRBD1 as D (5 bases). The CDR3 contains 14 residues. Germline-derived CDR1 and CDR2 are ENHRY and SYGVKD. Deletions cut 3 bases from V and 6 bases from J, with 14 bases between. Written as DNA, the CDR3 is TGTGCCATCAGTGAAAATACGAGGGACGCTGAAGCTTTCTTT. Translation gives CAISENTRDAEAFF.

This clonotype was counted only a few times. J is TRBJ2-7 and V is TRBV19, with D perhaps assigned TRBD1 or TRBD2 (6 bases each). Germline values: CDR1 LNHDA, CDR2 SQIVND (reference sequence). V lost 6 bases and J 1 base, leaving 16 bases between the germline ends. CDR3 length equals 15 residues. CDR3 bases: TGTGCCAGTAGCCCCTCGTCGGGGGCATCCTACGAGCAGTACTTC. This sequence encodes CASSPSSGASYEQYF.

The chain combines TRBV5-1 with TRBJ2-2, with 9 bases lining up with TRBD2. The trim removed 4 bases at V and 1 base at J, leaving 8 bases unmatched. The CDR3 totals 17 residues. Per the germline V gene, CDR1 is SGHRS and CDR2 is YFSETQ. The DNA of the CDR3 is TGCGCCAGCAGCCATCCTACAGCGGGGGGGAACACCGGGGAGCTGTTTTTT. Protein product: CASSHPTAGGNTGELFF.

The V call is TRBV4-1, the J call TRBJ1-1; 8 bases match TRBD1. CDR1 is MGHRA and CDR2 is YSYEKL in the germline V gene. V lost 3 bases, J lost 8 bases, and 2 bases stayed unmatched. This CDR3 contains 12 residues. The CDR3 region is CASSHRGQEAFF. The CDR3 DNA reads as TGCGCCAGCAGCCACAGGGGGCAAGAAGCTTTCTTT.

This clonotype was observed at least ten times. V gene TRBV7-9 combines with J gene TRBJ1-2; the D gene is possibly TRBD1 (5 bases). V shed 6 bases and J shed 4 bases, with 9 bases lying between them. Germline CDR1 and CDR2: SEHNR and FQNEAQ (reference sequence). This CDR3 contains 12 residues. CDR3 nucleotide sequence: TGTGCCAGCAGAGGGGATCTCTATGGCTACACCTTC. This translates into CASRGDLYGYTF.

This chain uses TRBV7-2 with TRBJ2-2; D not certain. Germline values: CDR1 SGHTA, CDR2 FQGNSA. The CDR3 consists of 16 residues. V lost 2 bases to trimming and J lost 0 bases, with 10 bases between them. For the CDR3, the DNA is TGTGCCAGCAGCTTATTTCCAGCCGCGAACACCGGGGAGCTGTTTTTT. Amino acid sequence: CASSLFPAANTGELFF. The full variable domain, with the rest looked up from reference TRBV7-2 and TRBJ2-2, is GAGVSQSPSNKVTEKGKDVELRCDPISGHTALYWYRQSLGQGLEFLIYFQGNSAPDKSGLPSDRFSAERTGGSVSTLTIQRTQQEDSAVYLCASSLFPAANTGELFFGEGSRLTVL.

This chain links TRBV7-9 with TRBJ1-1; the D gene is possibly TRBD1 (5 bases). The ends were cut back, 4 bases at V and 2 bases at J, with 17 bases in the middle. Germline CDR1 is SEHNR and CDR2 is FQNEAQ (reference sequence). The CDR3 contains 16 residues. CDR3 bases: TGTGCCAGCAGCTGGGGGAGGGGAGGGAGAAACACTGAAGCTTTCTTT. It encodes CASSWGRGGRNTEAFF.

The chain is built from TRBV12-3 or TRBV12-4 and TRBJ1-4, with D unresolved. Deletions cut 6 bases from V and 9 bases from J, with 17 bases between. The CDR3 has 14 residues. This chain's CDR3 is CASSTGPGSKKLFF. CDR3 DNA sequence: TGTGCCAGCAGCACCGGCCCCGGGAGTAAAAAACTGTTTTTT.

At least ten counts were recorded for this clonotype. The V gene is TRBV9, the J gene TRBJ1-6; no firm D call. This CDR3 is built from 15 residues. Trimming removed 0 bases at V and 10 bases at J, with 14 bases between. Germline loops: CDR1 SGDLS, CDR2 YYNGEE. The CDR3 reads CASSVGDFSGSPLHF. The CDR3 region has the DNA TGTGCCAGCAGCGTAGGGGATTTCTCGGGCTCACCCCTCCACTTT.

This clonotype was detected ten times or more. The chain combines TRBV29-1 with TRBJ1-4; D may be TRBD1 (5 bases). The CDR3 consists of 16 residues. Germline CDR1 SQVTM, CDR2 ANQGSEA. V was clipped by 4 bases and J by 5 bases, with 20 bases between them. CDR3 nucleotides: TGCAGCGTTGTTTCGACCAGGTCGGCAGGGAATGAAAAACTGTTTTTT. Protein: CSVVSTRSAGNEKLFF.

The chain employs TRBV7-9 and TRBJ2-2, with a weak D call TRBD2 (5 bases). This CDR3 is 15 amino acids long. Germline CDR1 SEHNR, CDR2 FQNEAQ (reference sequence). V was shortened by 7 bases and J by 1 base, with 13 bases between the two germline ends. CDR3 amino acids: CASKQRGLNTGELFF. CDR3 nucleotides: TGTGCCAGCAAACAACGAGGACTGAACACCGGGGAGCTGTTTTTT.

This chain links TRBV7-9 with TRBJ1-1; the D is unclear. This CDR3 contains 12 residues. Germline V gene lookup returns CDR1 SEHNR and CDR2 FQNEAQ (reference sequence). V lost 1 base, J lost 7 bases, and 7 bases lay in between. The CDR3 DNA reads as TGTGCCAGCAGCTTAGGCCTTCTTGAAGCTTTCTTT. Translation: CASSLGLLEAFF.